This entry lists 14 T cell receptor beta chains sequenced from one sample in a study of blood T cell repertoires in COVID-19. Method: immunoSEQ multiplex PCR; TCRdb's copy keeps in-frame clones and lacks some. The table includes 50,000 to 70,000 clones, more than 85% detected once. The material sequenced was peripheral blood. These receptors were taken from a human donor with active COVID-19. The donor label of this sample is uncertain.

This chain uses TRBV10-1 with TRBJ2-1, with 9 positions matching TRBD2. Germline CDR1 reads WNHNN; CDR2 reads SYGVQD (reference sequence). V lost 3 bases to trimming and J lost 5 bases; unmatched junction nucleotides: 5. The CDR3 has 15 residues. The CDR3 reads CASSEASGDNNEQFF. Here the CDR3 DNA reads TGCGCCAGCAGTGAAGCTAGCGGGGACAACAATGAGCAGTTCTTC.

V gene TRBV27 combines with J gene TRBJ1-1, with D perhaps matching TRBD1 (5 bases). The CDR3 loop spans 14 amino acids. V gave up 6 bases and J gave up 1 base, with 12 bases separating them. Germline CDR1 MNHEY, CDR2 SMNVEV (reference sequence). Written as DNA, the CDR3 is TGTGCCAGCAGCCTACTCGGGGGGAACACTGAAGCTTTCTTT. It specifies CASSLLGGNTEAFF.

This chain uses TRBV30 with TRBJ1-2, with 7 bases lining up with TRBD1. The CDR3 is 14 amino acids. Germline V gene lookup returns CDR1 GTSNPN and CDR2 SVGIG (reference sequence). After removal of 0 bases from V and 6 bases from J, the junction contained 7 bases not matched to a gene. The chain's CDR3 is CAWSVRKGADGYTF. CDR3 in DNA: TGTGCCTGGAGTGTACGGAAGGGGGCTGATGGCTACACCTTC.

The chain joins TRBV7-2 to TRBJ2-7, with D possibly matching TRBD1 (5 bases). The V and J ends lost 10 bases and 3 bases respectively, with 16 bases between them. CDR1 SGHTA and CDR2 FQGNSA come from the germline V gene. The CDR3 sequence is 13 residues long. DNA of the CDR3: TGTGCCACCTCGCTACAGGACCTCTACGAGCAGTACTTC. This encodes CATSLQDLYEQYF.

The genes are TRBV7-2 and TRBJ2-2; 8 nucleotides align to TRBD2. Trimming at V came to 1 base and at J to 7 bases, leaving 8 bases not matched to a gene. The germline V gene has CDR1 SGHTA and CDR2 FQGNSA. The CDR3 extends over 16 amino acids. This CDR3 reads CASSLGREGRDGELFF. The CDR3 DNA reads as TGTGCCAGCAGCTTAGGCCGGGAGGGCCGTGACGGGGAGCTGTTTTTT.

The chain has TRBV6-2 or TRBV6-3 and TRBJ2-7; 9 bases fit TRBD1. The germline V gene has CDR1 MNHEY and CDR2 SVGEGT. This CDR3 is built from 15 residues. Losses at the gene ends were 5 bases for V and 7 bases for J; bases not matched to a gene: 12. CDR3 region: CASSIHDRGTGEQYF. The CDR3, as DNA: TGTGCCAGCAGTATCCACGACAGGGGGACGGGGGAGCAGTACTTC.

This chain links TRBV10-3 with TRBJ1-3, with D unclear. With 3 bases removed from V and 0 bases from J, the gap between germline ends came to 9 bases. Germline loops: CDR1 ENHRY, CDR2 SYGVKD. The CDR3 has 15 amino acids. The CDR3 DNA is TGTGCCATCAGTGAAGACACTTACTCTGGAAACACCATATATTTT. Protein sequence: CAISEDTYSGNTIYF.

The chain employs TRBV4-1 and TRBJ2-1; TRBD2 agrees at 8 bases. Germline CDR1 MGHRA, CDR2 YSYEKL. The CDR3 consists of 18 residues. Germline trimming cut 1 base from V and 0 bases from J; bases unmatched to any gene: 8. The DNA for the CDR3 is TGCGCCAGCAGCCAAGGGTTTGTTGGGACTAGCTCCTACAATGAGCAGTTCTTC. It specifies CASSQGFVGTSSYNEQFF.

The gene calls are TRBV7-2 and TRBJ2-1, with a possible D match to TRBD2 (5 bases). Germline CDR1 and CDR2: SGHTA and FQGNSA. V shed 3 bases and J shed 2 bases, with 11 bases lying between them. The CDR3 covers 15 residues. The CDR3 DNA follows: TGTGCCAGCAGCTTCCGAGCGGTTACCTACAATGAGCAGTTCTTC. This translates into CASSFRAVTYNEQFF.

The J gene is TRBJ2-1, the V gene TRBV21-1; TRBD2, as called in the table, went unchecked against the DNA. TRBV21-1 constitutes a pseudogene. This CDR3 contains 12 residues. The CDR3 here is CASSKVLNEQFF. The CDR3 region has the DNA TGTGCCAGCAGCAAAGTACTCAATGAGCAGTTCTTC.

The chain is built from TRBV4-1 and TRBJ2-3; 9 nucleotides agree with TRBD1. The V segment lost 3 bases and the J segment 0 bases; nucleotides outside the gene matches: 7. The germline gives CDR1 MGHRA, CDR2 YSYEKL. The CDR3 spans 17 residues. The CDR3 DNA reads TGCGCCAGCAGCCAGACGGTAGGACAGGGGAGCACAGATACGCAGTATTTT. Encoded protein: CASSQTVGQGSTDTQYF.

The V and J genes are TRBV6-5 and TRBJ2-7, with no clear D. The CDR3 extends over 11 amino acids. The ends were cut back, 6 bases at V and 6 bases at J, with 9 bases in the middle. The germline V gene encodes CDR1 MNHEY and CDR2 SVGAGI. CDR3: CASRARSEQYF. CDR3 coding DNA: TGTGCCAGCAGAGCTAGGTCCGAGCAGTACTTC.

The CDR3 loop reads CASSLSDQEAQYF. The CDR3 nucleotides read TGTGCCAGCAGCTTAAGTGATCAGGAAGCGCAGTACTTC. The chain employs TRBV7-2 and TRBJ2-7; D unclear. The CDR3 spans 13 residues. The V gene's germline CDR1 is SGHTA and CDR2 FQGNSA. The V gene lost 2 bases and the J gene lost 9 bases, with 14 bases spanning the gap.

By sample fraction, this clone is medium-sized. The rearrangement links TRBV28 to TRBJ2-1; 11 bases are shared with TRBD2. The CDR3 runs 16 residues. CDR1 and CDR2 (germline): MDHEN, SYDVKM. The V gene end was trimmed by 6 bases and the J gene end by 7 bases; junction bases not matched to a gene: 11. CDR3 in amino acids: CASRPTLAGGANEQFF. The CDR3 DNA follows: TGTGCCAGCAGACCTACCCTAGCGGGAGGTGCGAATGAGCAGTTCTTC. The full variable domain, with the rest looked up from reference TRBV28 and TRBJ2-1, is DVKVTQSSRYLVKRTGEKVFLECVQDMDHENMFWYRQDPGLGLRLIYFSYDVKMKEKGDIPEGYSVSREKKERFSLILESASTNQTSMYLCASRPTLAGGANEQFFGPGTRLTVL.